These 26 T cell receptor beta chains were all obtained from the same sample, sequenced in a study of neurological immune-mediated disorders. Via MiXCR, TCRdb re-called the 5' RACE reads, giving one row per CDR3 protein. This sample has some 15,000 distinct CDR3 sequences, with about 13% found just once. Sequenced material: CD8+ T cells from blood. The receptor set was obtained from a female donor with HTLV-1-associated myelopathy (HAM/TSP).

This clonotype was picked up many times. The chain combines TRBV5-1 with TRBJ1-1; D is uncertain. V was clipped by 3 bases and J by 1 base, with 25 bases between them. This CDR3 spans 19 amino acids. Germline loops: CDR1 SGHRS, CDR2 YFSETQ. CDR3 sequence (DNA): TGCGCCAGCAGCTGGCCCTACGAGGGAGAAAAAAATAAGAACACTGAAGCTTTCTTT. Encoded protein: CASSWPYEGEKNKNTEAFF. Filled out from reference TRBV5-1 and TRBJ1-1, the complete variable domain reads KAGVTQTPRYLIKTRGQQVTLSCSPISGHRSVSWYQQTPGQGLQFLFEYFSETQRNKGNFPGRFSGRQFSNSRSEMNVSTLELGDSALYLCASSWPYEGEKNKNTEAFFGQGTRLTVV.

This clonotype has a count of ten or more. The chain recombines TRBV5-5 with TRBJ2-7, with D perhaps TRBD1 (5 bases). The germline V gene has CDR1 SGHKS and CDR2 YYEKEE (reference sequence). Trimming removed 0 bases at V and 0 bases at J, with 7 bases between. This CDR3 region has 14 residues. CDR3 bases: TGTGCCAGCAGCTTGGGGCAGGGCTCCTACGAGCAGTACTTC. The encoded protein is CASSLGQGSYEQYF.

This clonotype was counted many times. The chain carries TRBV7-3 and TRBJ2-1; 14 bases fit TRBD2. Germline lookup yields CDR1 SGHTA and CDR2 FQGTGA. The CDR3 spans 15 residues. With 4 bases clipped from V and 8 bases from J, the junction kept 4 bases outside the gene matches. The CDR3 DNA reads TGTGCCAGCAGCTCTGGGACTAGCGGGGGCGATGAGCAGTTCTTC. Amino acid sequence: CASSSGTSGGDEQFF.

This clonotype was seen ten or more times. Here the CDR3 DNA reads TGCGCCAGCAGCGAGGCCTACGAGCAGTACTTC. Encoded protein: CASSEAYEQYF. The genes are TRBV5-1 and TRBJ2-7; D not resolved. Per the germline V gene, CDR1 is SGHRS and CDR2 is YFSETQ. The CDR3 is 11 residues long. Trimming took 4 bases from V and 2 from J, leaving 4 bases between them.

This clonotype has at least ten counts. CDR3: CASHNRDPPANTIYF. The DNA for the CDR3 is TGTGCCAGCCACAACCGGGATCCACCGGCGAACACCATATATTTT. The chain uses TRBV7-9 and TRBJ1-3; D remains unclear. Trimming took 8 bases from V and 7 from J, leaving 21 bases between them. Germline CDR1 SEHNR, CDR2 FQNEAQ (reference sequence). The CDR3 is 15 residues long.

This clonotype has ten or more counts. In DNA, the CDR3 is TGCGCCAGCAGCCAGGTTCGGGGGGGTGAGACCCAGTACTTC. Translation: CASSQVRGGETQYF. The chain is built from TRBV4-3 and TRBJ2-5; 8 bases map to TRBD2. Germline V gene lookup returns CDR1 LGHNA and CDR2 YSLEER. The V and J ends lost 3 bases and 5 bases, in that order; junction bases with no gene match: 5. This CDR3 comprises 14 residues.

This clonotype was detected ten times or more. The genes are TRBV6-1 and TRBJ1-1; a possible D gene is TRBD1 (6 bases). CDR1 is MNHNS and CDR2 is SASEGT in the germline V gene. Deletions cut 4 bases from V and 3 bases from J, with 21 bases between. This CDR3 contains 17 residues. CDR3 amino acids: CASSVSRGAGGDTEAFF. CDR3 nucleotides: TGTGCCAGCAGTGTCTCGAGGGGGGCCGGAGGTGACACTGAAGCTTTCTTT.

This clonotype was counted ten times or more. The chain is built from TRBV20-1 and TRBJ2-5; perhaps TRBD2 as D (7 bases). Germline loops: CDR1 DFQATT, CDR2 SNEGSKA (reference sequence). V lost 3 bases and J lost 5, with 22 bases in between. There are 16 residues in the CDR3. Here the CDR3 reads CSARTGGGGRFETQYF. CDR3 sequence (DNA): TGCAGTGCTAGGACAGGAGGGGGGGGGCGTTTCGAGACCCAGTACTTC.

At least ten counts were recorded for this clonotype. This chain uses TRBV4-2 with TRBJ1-1; no reliable D call. Trimming took off 4 bases at V and 1 base at J, with 10 bases between the two ends. The germline V gene has CDR1 LGHNA and CDR2 YNFKEQ. The CDR3 is made up of 14 amino acids. CDR3 in DNA: TGTGCCAGCAGCCGCCGGAGCAAGAACACTGAAGCTTTCTTT. Protein sequence: CASSRRSKNTEAFF.

This clonotype was picked up many times. The genes are TRBV12-3 or TRBV12-4 and TRBJ2-3; TRBD1 aligns across 8 bases. The CDR3 has 15 amino acids. V lost 10 bases and J lost 4; bases outside the gene matches: 13. CDR3 in DNA: TGTGCCAACCAACTCCCCGAGACAGGGGCAGATACGCAGTATTTT. Its translation: CANQLPETGADTQYF.

CDR3 sequence: CASSLYKSNEKLFF. The CDR3 DNA sequence: TGTGCCAGCAGCCTGTACAAAAGTAATGAAAAACTGTTTTTT. The J gene is TRBJ1-4, the V gene TRBV5-6, with D unresolved. The CDR3 is 14 amino acids. Looked up from germline, CDR1 is SGHDT and CDR2 is YYEEEE. Trimming cost V 4 bases and J 4 bases, with 11 bases left between them.

This clonotype showed up many times. The V call is TRBV9, the J call TRBJ2-7; 12 bases line up with TRBD1. The CDR3 has 19 amino acids. The V gene end was trimmed by 3 bases and the J gene end by 5 bases; junction bases not matched to a gene: 18. Germline V gene data show CDR1 as SGDLS and CDR2 as YYNGEE. The CDR3 loop reads CASSAYGRDRGLDLDEQYF. The CDR3 bases are TGTGCCAGCAGCGCGTACGGCCGGGACAGGGGGCTTGATTTAGACGAGCAGTACTTC.

About this clonotype itself: An end of the junction differs from the germline gene, which may be a read error. This chain joins TRBV7-9 and TRBJ2-1, with TRBD2 matching 11 bases. Germline V lookup: CDR1 SEHNR, CDR2 FQNEAQ (reference sequence). This CDR3 comprises 15 residues. The CDR3 protein is CASSLVAGGPGEKFF. CDR3 DNA: TGTGCCAGCAGCTTAGTAGCGGGAGGGCCTGGTGAGAAGTTCTTC. Variable domain in full (rest from reference TRBV7-9 and TRBJ2-1): DTGVSQNPRHKITKRGQNVTFRCDPISEHNRLYWYRQTLGQGPEFLTYFQNEAQLEKSRLLSDRFSAERPKGSFSTLEIQRTEQGDSAMYLCASSLVAGGPGEKFFGPGTRLTVL.

This clonotype was picked up many times. The chain combines TRBV20-1 with TRBJ2-1; 7 bases are shared with TRBD2. The CDR3 covers 16 residues. Trimming removed 1 base from V and 6 bases from J; junction bases left unmatched: 12. CDR1 is DFQATT, CDR2 SNEGSKA, per germline (reference sequence). The CDR3 loop reads CSARGFSGPWANEQFF. The CDR3 bases are TGCAGTGCTAGAGGGTTTAGCGGGCCCTGGGCCAATGAGCAGTTCTTC.

This clonotype was seen at least ten times. The gene calls are TRBV20-1 and TRBJ2-2; tentatively, D is TRBD1 or TRBD2 (5 bases each). CDR1 and CDR2 (germline): DFQATT, SNEGSKA (reference sequence). V lost 6 bases to trimming and J lost 2 bases, with 13 bases between them. There are 14 residues in the CDR3. CDR3 in amino acids: CSASRDGNTGELFF. The CDR3 DNA follows: TGCAGTGCCAGCCGGGACGGTAACACCGGGGAGCTGTTTTTT.

This clonotype was recorded many times. Germline is not matched at one junction end, which may reflect a read error. CDR3 DNA: TGCGCCAGCAGCTACCCACTTGGTTCTCCTAGCGGGAACTCCTACGAGCAATACTTC. Translation gives CASSYPLGSPSGNSYEQYF. The chain couples TRBV5-1 to TRBJ2-7; TRBD2 agrees at 9 bases. CDR3 size: 19 residues. Per the germline V gene, CDR1 is SGHRS and CDR2 is YFSETQ.

This clonotype was seen ten or more times. The rearrangement joins TRBV12-3 or TRBV12-4 to TRBJ2-2; D call uncertain. V shed 6 bases and J shed 2 bases, with 1 base lying between them. The CDR3 contains 11 residues. This CDR3 is CASSNTGELFF. The CDR3 coding sequence is TGTGCCAGCAGCAACACCGGGGAGCTGTTTTTT.

Many counts were recorded for this clonotype. The genes are TRBV29-1 and TRBJ2-5; D unresolved. V was clipped by 0 bases and J by 5 bases, with 10 bases between them. Germline V gene lookup returns CDR1 SQVTM and CDR2 ANQGSEA. The CDR3 consists of 13 residues. Here the CDR3 reads CSVEDLQTETQYF. For the CDR3, the DNA is TGCAGCGTTGAAGATCTTCAGACGGAGACCCAGTACTTC.

This clonotype was seen many times. V is TRBV7-9 and J is TRBJ2-7; D might be TRBD2 (6 bases). Germline-derived CDR1 and CDR2 are SEHNR and FQNEAQ (reference sequence). Trimming removed 5 bases from V and 0 bases from J, with 14 bases in between. The CDR3 extends over 15 amino acids. Here the CDR3 DNA reads TGTGCCAGCAGCCTCCCTAGCGCCAGCTCCTACGAGCAGTACTTC. It codes for CASSLPSASSYEQYF.

This clonotype was counted only a few times. The gene calls are TRBV7-6 and TRBJ2-2; 12 bases are shared with TRBD2. The CDR3 length is 17 residues. Losses at the gene ends were 5 bases for V and 6 bases for J; bases not matched to a gene: 10. Germline values: CDR1 SGHVS, CDR2 FNYEAQ. The DNA for the CDR3 is TGTGCCAGCAGCCCGACGACTAGCGGGAGAACCGCCGGGGAGCTGTTTTTT. Translating it yields CASSPTTSGRTAGELFF.

The J gene is TRBJ2-7, the V gene TRBV4-2; D possibly corresponds to TRBD1 (5 bases). Germline V gives CDR1 LGHNA, CDR2 YNFKEQ. V dropped 1 base and J dropped 5 bases, with 12 bases sitting between them. The CDR3 extends over 14 amino acids. CDR3 nucleotides: TGTGCCAGCAGCCAAGTGCCAGGGTCTCACGAGCAGTACTTC. Its protein is CASSQVPGSHEQYF.

This clonotype has ten or more counts. V is TRBV5-1 and J is TRBJ2-7, with D possibly matching TRBD1 (5 bases). The CDR3 sequence is 16 residues long. Deletions cut 0 bases from V and 1 base from J, with 14 bases between. CDR1 is SGHRS, CDR2 YFSETQ, per germline. CDR3 sequence reads: CASSLGLGASSYEQYF. CDR3 DNA: TGCGCCAGCAGCTTGGGGCTTGGGGCGAGTTCCTACGAGCAGTACTTC.

In its sample, this clonotype was seen many times. The V and J genes are TRBV7-8 and TRBJ1-6; no clear D gene. This CDR3 has 17 amino acids. Trimming stripped 5 bases from V and 0 bases from J, with 14 bases between. Germline V gives CDR1 SGHVS, CDR2 FQNEAQ. The CDR3 DNA reads TGTGCCAGCAGCCTCTCGTCACCAAGCTCCTATAATTCACCCCTCCACTTT. Its translation is CASSLSSPSSYNSPLHF. Using reference TRBV7-8 and TRBJ1-6 for the parts outside the CDR3, the full variable domain is GAGVSQSPRYKVAKRGQDVALRCDPISGHVSLFWYQQALGQGPEFLTYFQNEAQLDKSGLPSDRFFAERPEGSVSTLKIQRTQQEDSAVYLCASSLSSPSSYNSPLHFGNGTRLTVT.

The table lists this clonotype with many counts. The chain has TRBV7-9 and TRBJ2-2; the D is unclear. Trimming removed 1 base from V and 6 bases from J, with 3 bases in between. Germline V lookup: CDR1 SEHNR, CDR2 FQNEAQ (reference sequence). The CDR3 is made up of 12 amino acids. The CDR3 region is CASSLGPGELFF. CDR3 in DNA: TGTGCCAGCAGCTTAGGTCCCGGGGAGCTGTTTTTT.

This clonotype came up many times. The chain is built from TRBV7-9 and TRBJ2-1, with D perhaps given as TRBD1 or TRBD2 (5 bases each). Trimming removed 6 bases at V and 4 bases at J, with 16 bases between. Germline V gives CDR1 SEHNR, CDR2 FQNEAQ (reference sequence). The CDR3 length is 15 residues. CDR3: CASRGDQAVYNEQFF. DNA for the CDR3: TGTGCCAGCAGGGGGGACCAGGCGGTTTACAATGAGCAGTTCTTC.

This clonotype has just a few counts. A much larger clone is a single base away; this may be a read error. The chain combines TRBV5-1 with TRBJ1-3; weak D call: TRBD1 (5 bases). V dropped 4 bases and J dropped 2 bases, with 25 bases sitting between them. Looked up from germline, CDR1 is SGHRS and CDR2 is YFSETQ. The CDR3 spans 19 residues. This CDR3 is CASSPIGAGTANPGNTIYF. The CDR3 region has the DNA TGCGCCAGCAGCCCCATTGGGGCCGGGACCGCCAACCCTGGAAACACCATATATTTT.